This T cell receptor (beta chain) came from a study of blood T cell repertoires in COVID-19. Study-wide background: Samples came from the United States, Italy and Spain, spanning acute and convalescent COVID-19. PBMCs, B-cell-depleted T cells, or T cells provided the cDNA or gDNA that made up the material.

How the authors handled the data: Estimates of nucleated cell counts were drawn from the amplification of reference gene primers. TCRdb's copy holds only in-frame clones and misses some; the assay was immunoSEQ multiplex PCR. V, J and clone size are taken as reported in that table, and D and trimming were inferred from the DNA itself. The table lists tens of thousands of clones, around 90% of them singletons. This CDR3 contains 14 residues. V was cut by 5 bases and J by 3 bases, with 10 bases left in between. CDR1 is LNHNV and CDR2 is YYDKDF in the germline V gene (reference sequence). The clonotype was recovered from a man in his fifties or sixties with acute or convalescent COVID-19. The source material was peripheral blood. This sequence joins TRBV15 and TRBJ2-2, with D unresolved. The CDR3 loop reads CATSARLDTGELFF. The CDR3, as DNA: TGTGCCACCAGCGCCCGACTGGACACCGGGGAGCTGTTTTTT.